These T cell receptor beta chains were read from a single sample in a study of T cells in Graves' hyperthyroidism and ophthalmopathy. TCRdb redid the calling of the multiplex PCR reads with MiXCR, one entry per CDR3 protein. The table lists about 96,000 distinct CDR3 sequences, 51% of them singletons, with 25% to 30% in the top ten. Sequencing was carried out using blood. The source is a woman aged 40-49 years with Graves' hyperthyroidism. Both conserved end residues are part of each CDR3. Fields, in order: J gene, V gene, CDR3 protein.

TRBJ2-7 | TRBV14 | CASSPQGGSYEQYF
TRBJ1-1 | TRBV18 | CASSARETEAFF
TRBJ1-2 | TRBV20-1 | CSAQDGSNYGYTF
TRBJ1-4 | TRBV20-1 | CSALDPATTEKLFF
TRBJ1-2 | TRBV20-1 | CSARGYRDRGGYTF
TRBJ2-7 | TRBV7-2 | CASSWSGVTSGRGYEQYF
TRBJ2-5 | TRBV24-1 | CATSESGTVKETQYF
TRBJ1-1 | TRBV7-2 | CASSLGWTEAFF
TRBJ2-5 | TRBV29-1 | CSVVGPQETQYF
TRBJ2-7 | TRBV7-2 | CASSFGTSGNYEQYF
TRBJ1-6 | TRBV5-1 | CASSLEVNSPLHF
TRBJ2-2 | TRBV7-2 | CASSRGTNTGELFF
TRBJ1-1 | TRBV3-1 | CASGDGAGVGAFF
TRBJ2-7 | TRBV29-1 | CSVVGEPYEQYF
TRBJ2-7 | TRBV10-3 | CAISEARGTSYEQYF
TRBJ2-3 | TRBV20-1 | CSASSGGSTSSTDTQYF
TRBJ1-5 | TRBV13 | CASRLTGPGNQPQHF
TRBJ2-2 | TRBV7-2 | CASKCTVNTGELFF
TRBJ2-7 | TRBV5-6 | CASSLGPTVNEQYF
TRBJ1-5 | TRBV20-1 | CSARGQALRNQPQHF
TRBJ2-5 | TRBV13 | CASSLGGPSGRGETQYF
TRBJ2-3 | TRBV7-9 | CASGGMRADTQYF
TRBJ1-1 | TRBV13 | CASSFGGKTNTEAFF
TRBJ1-2 | TRBV5-1 | CASSLEMGAYYGYTF
TRBJ1-1 | TRBV10-3 | CAISPGGDRATEAFF
TRBJ1-3 | TRBV29-1 | CSSIGQGATGLNTIYF
TRBJ1-1 | TRBV29-1 | CSSVGNTGAFF
TRBJ1-1 | TRBV7-9 | CASSRTTWSNTEAFF
TRBJ2-7 | TRBV7-2 | CASSFVAGARKQYF
TRBJ2-5 | TRBV20-1 | CSARDLSRGEPQYF
TRBJ1-1 | TRBV13 | CASSATGGNTEAFF